A single sample is the source of the 11 T cell receptor beta chains below, sequenced in a study of blood T cell repertoires in COVID-19. The method was immunoSEQ multiplex PCR; TCRdb's version includes in-frame clones alone and lacks a portion of them. The sample has approximately 250,000 clones; 80% to 95% are singletons. Sequencing was performed on peripheral blood. These receptors all stem from a man aged 25 to 40 with COVID-19, enrolled during active disease.

The rearrangement uses TRBV9 and TRBJ1-2; maybe TRBD1 (5 bases). Germline V gives CDR1 SGDLS, CDR2 YYNGEE. The CDR3 loop spans 15 amino acids. V lost 0 bases and J lost 7, with 16 bases in between. CDR3 in DNA: TGTGCCAGCAGCGTAGCAGAGACAGTCTGGAGTGGCTACACCTTC. Residues: CASSVAETVWSGYTF.

The chain joins TRBV28 to TRBJ1-5; D uncertain. Germline lookup yields CDR1 MDHEN and CDR2 SYDVKM. The V gene lost 9 bases and the J gene lost 7 bases, with 16 bases spanning the gap. The CDR3 sequence is 13 residues long. CDR3 DNA sequence: TGTGCCAGTGTGGGCGGGTGGGGACAGCCCCAGCATTTT. It is translated as CASVGGWGQPQHF.

The chain links TRBV7-6 to TRBJ1-1; D remains ambiguous. The germline V and J ends were trimmed by 1 base and 4 bases, with 16 bases remaining between them. This CDR3 spans 16 amino acids. Per germline, CDR1 SGHVS and CDR2 FNYEAQ. The DNA of the CDR3 is TGTGCCAGCAGCTTAGGGGGAGGGATTGTGACCACTGAAGCTTTCTTT. This sequence encodes CASSLGGGIVTTEAFF.

The J gene is TRBJ2-1, the V gene TRBV18; the match to TRBD2 covers 9 bases. This CDR3 is 20 amino acids long. The germline CDR1 and CDR2 sequences are KGHSH and LQKENI. Trimming cost V 0 bases and J 4 bases; bases outside gene matches: 16. As DNA, the CDR3 is TGTGCCAGCTCACCACCGGGGCTAGCGGGGTCCTCGGGGGTTTACAATGAGCAGTTCTTC. It encodes CASSPPGLAGSSGVYNEQFF.

V gene TRBV3-1 (or the pseudogene TRBV3-2) combines with J gene TRBJ1-2; 9 positions match TRBD1. The CDR3 consists of 13 residues. The germline CDR1 and CDR2 sequences are LGHDT and YNNKEL (reference sequence). V lost 8 bases and J lost 4; bases outside the gene matches: 5. The CDR3 spells CASAGTGSYGYTF. The CDR3 DNA reads as TGTGCCAGCGCCGGGACAGGGAGCTATGGCTACACCTTC.

This chain links TRBV5-4 with TRBJ2-7; possibly TRBD1 for D (5 bases). CDR1 and CDR2 from the germline V gene are SGHNT and YYREEE (reference sequence). The CDR3 length is 14 residues. Trimming took off 6 bases at V and 0 bases at J, with 13 bases between the two ends. CDR3 nucleotide sequence: TGTGCCAGCACACTGCAGGGTTCCTCCTACGAGCAGTACTTC. Its protein is CASTLQGSSYEQYF.

The rearrangement uses TRBV5-5 and TRBJ2-2; D gene ambiguous. The CDR3 contains 13 residues. Trimming left V 1 base short and J 5 bases short, with 6 bases between. Germline values: CDR1 SGHKS, CDR2 YYEKEE (reference sequence). CDR3 residues: CASSLLETGELFF. The CDR3 bases are TGTGCCAGCAGCTTGTTGGAGACCGGGGAGCTGTTTTTT.

The V gene is TRBV9, the J gene TRBJ2-2, with 8 bases fitting TRBD2. With 3 bases clipped from V and 0 bases from J, the junction kept 4 bases outside the gene matches. The CDR3 length is 16 residues. Germline CDR1 is SGDLS and CDR2 is YYNGEE. DNA for the CDR3: TGTGCCAGCAGCGGGCGGGGGGCAACGAACACCGGGGAGCTGTTTTTT. Translating gives CASSGRGATNTGELFF.

This clone came up a few times. The J gene is TRBJ2-7, the V gene TRBV3-1 (or the pseudogene TRBV3-2), with D hard to call. V was cut by 2 bases and J by 4 bases, with 6 bases left in between. In germline, CDR1 is LGHDT, CDR2 YNNKEL (reference sequence). This CDR3 is built from 12 residues. The CDR3 region is CASSQLRYEQYF. The CDR3 DNA sequence: TGTGCCAGCAGCCAACTGAGGTACGAGCAGTACTTC.

About this clone: Different DNA sequences within this sample yield the same CDR3. The V and J genes are TRBV6-5 and TRBJ1-1, with 8 bases identical to TRBD1. This CDR3 has 14 residues. Germline CDR1 MNHEY, CDR2 SVGAGI. The junction had 1 base not matched to a gene; V was cut back by 0 bases and J by 4 bases. The CDR3 DNA reads TGTGCCAGCAGTTACTCGACAGGGGTCACTGAAGCTTTCTTT. Its protein is CASSYSTGVTEAFF.

This sequence joins TRBV21-1 and TRBJ2-7; the table's D call, TRBD2, has no DNA check behind it. TRBV21-1 is classified as a pseudogene. The CDR3 length is 14 residues. CDR3 nucleotide sequence: TGTGCCAGCAGCAAAGTTGCTGAGGTCGAAAGGCAGTACTTC. Translation: CASSKVAEVERQYF.